The entry below describes one T cell receptor (beta chain). This record comes from a study of blood T cell repertoires in COVID-19. J lost 4 bases, V lost 10 bases, and 10 bases had no gene match. The CDR3 runs to 14 residues. Germline CDR1 SGHAT, CDR2 FQNNGV. The method was immunoSEQ multiplex PCR; TCRdb's version includes in-frame clones alone and lacks a portion of them. Seen here are over 200,000 clones, 87% observed once, and the top ten hold 10% to 13%. This TCR derives from a man in his thirties or forties who had recovered from COVID-19. Input material: PBMCs or T cells enriched from blood (not recorded which). V gene TRBV11-2 combines with J gene TRBJ2-7, with 10 bases lining up with TRBD1. The CDR3 bases are TGTGCCACCCAAATAGGGACAGGGGCGTACGAGCAGTACTTC. Translating gives CATQIGTGAYEQYF.